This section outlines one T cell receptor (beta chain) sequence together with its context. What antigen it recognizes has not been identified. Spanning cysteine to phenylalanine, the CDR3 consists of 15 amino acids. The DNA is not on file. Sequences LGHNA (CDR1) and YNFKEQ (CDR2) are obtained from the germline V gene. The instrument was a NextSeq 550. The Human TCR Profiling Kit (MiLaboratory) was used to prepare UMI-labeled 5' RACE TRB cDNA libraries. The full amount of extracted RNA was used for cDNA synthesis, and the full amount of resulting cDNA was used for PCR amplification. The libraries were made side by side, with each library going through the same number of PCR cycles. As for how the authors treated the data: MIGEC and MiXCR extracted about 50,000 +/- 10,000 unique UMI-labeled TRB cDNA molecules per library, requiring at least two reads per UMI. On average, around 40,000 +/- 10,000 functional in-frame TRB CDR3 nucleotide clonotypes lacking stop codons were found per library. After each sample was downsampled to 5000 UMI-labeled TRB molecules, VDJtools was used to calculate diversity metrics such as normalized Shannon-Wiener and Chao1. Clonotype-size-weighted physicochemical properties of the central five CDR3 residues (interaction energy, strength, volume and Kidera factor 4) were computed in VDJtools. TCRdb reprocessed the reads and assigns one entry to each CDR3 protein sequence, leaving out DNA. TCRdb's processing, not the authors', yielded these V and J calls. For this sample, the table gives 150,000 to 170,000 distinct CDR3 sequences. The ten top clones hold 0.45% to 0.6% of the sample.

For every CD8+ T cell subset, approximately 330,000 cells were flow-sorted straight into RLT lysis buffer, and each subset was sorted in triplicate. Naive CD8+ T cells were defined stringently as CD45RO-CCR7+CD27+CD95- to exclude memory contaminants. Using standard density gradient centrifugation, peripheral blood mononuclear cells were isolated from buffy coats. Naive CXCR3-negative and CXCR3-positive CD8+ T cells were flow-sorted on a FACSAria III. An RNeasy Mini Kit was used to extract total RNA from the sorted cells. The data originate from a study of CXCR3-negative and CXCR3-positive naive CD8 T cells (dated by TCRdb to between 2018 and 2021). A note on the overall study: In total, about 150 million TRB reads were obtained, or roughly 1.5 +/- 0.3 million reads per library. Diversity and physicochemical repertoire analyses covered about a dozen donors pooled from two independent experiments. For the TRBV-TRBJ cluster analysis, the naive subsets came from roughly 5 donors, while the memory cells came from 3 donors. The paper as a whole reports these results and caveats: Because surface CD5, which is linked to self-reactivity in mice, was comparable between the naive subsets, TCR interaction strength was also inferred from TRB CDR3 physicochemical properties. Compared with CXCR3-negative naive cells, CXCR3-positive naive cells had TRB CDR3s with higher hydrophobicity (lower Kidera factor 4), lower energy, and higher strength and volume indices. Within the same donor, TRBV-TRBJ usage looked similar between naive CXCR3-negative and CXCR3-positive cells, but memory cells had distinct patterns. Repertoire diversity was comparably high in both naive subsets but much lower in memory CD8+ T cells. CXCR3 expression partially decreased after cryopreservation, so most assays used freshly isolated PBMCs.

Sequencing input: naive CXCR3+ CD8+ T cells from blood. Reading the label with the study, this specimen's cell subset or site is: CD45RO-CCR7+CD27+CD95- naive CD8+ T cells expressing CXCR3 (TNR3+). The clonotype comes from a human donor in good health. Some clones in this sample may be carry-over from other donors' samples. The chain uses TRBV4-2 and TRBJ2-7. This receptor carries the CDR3 CASSQDVRSSYEQYF.